This T cell receptor (beta chain) was identified during a study of blood T cell repertoires in COVID-19. Study-level information: Italy, Spain and the United States were the sources of the convalescent and acute COVID-19 samples. Sample material is recorded as cDNA or gDNA derived from T cells, B-cell-depleted T cells, or PBMCs.

Enrolled through a virtual design, the participants were between roughly 18 and 100 years of age and came from about two dozen US areas. The study counted Cohort 3 donors as recovered given two negative PCRs, clearance, or symptom resolution. The V end lost 1 base, the J end lost 6 bases, and 28 bases lay between the germline ends. This CDR3 is 20 amino acids long. Germline loops: CDR1 MGHRA, CDR2 YSYEKL. TCRdb keeps only in-frame clones here, not all; method: immunoSEQ multiplex PCR. The sample contains a few hundred thousand clones, approximately 85% of which appear only once. The V call is TRBV4-1, the J call TRBJ2-1, with D possibly TRBD2 on 7 matching bases. The specimen sequenced was PBMCs or T cells enriched from blood (not recorded which). The receptor was isolated from a woman aged 25 to 39 who had recovered from COVID-19. The CDR3 spells CASSQGQVPEVGEGLNEQFF. The CDR3 DNA follows: TGCGCCAGCAGCCAAGGACAGGTCCCTGAGGTGGGGGAGGGCCTCAATGAGCAGTTCTTC.